This T cell receptor (beta chain) came from a study of T cells in Graves' hyperthyroidism and ophthalmopathy. The CDR3 consists of 14 residues. V gave up 2 bases and J gave up 0 bases, with 11 bases separating them. Germline CDR1 is GTSNPN and CDR2 is SVGIG (reference sequence). Study-level results: Within blood appeared most thyroid clonotypes that had expanded above 0.001. A model of 13 V-J features distinguished ophthalmopathy from stable hyperthyroidism. For ophthalmopathy, model prediction preceded onset by a median 6.5 months.

Amplification of TCR beta CDR3 regions was performed using RNA transcripts as template. First-round RT-PCR targeting the TCR CDR3 was performed with the HTBI primer set. TCRdb analysed the multiplex PCR reads with MiXCR anew, one entry per CDR3 protein. The data contain more than 550,000 distinct CDR3 sequences, roughly a sixth of them singletons. Remarks on this clonotype: Its specificity is not known.

The clonotype was recovered from a woman between 50 and 59 years old with Graves' hyperthyroidism that later progressed to Graves' ophthalmopathy. The rearrangement joins TRBV30 to TRBJ2-7; D ambiguous. The sample taken for sequencing was blood. CDR3 sequence (DNA): TGTGCCTGGAGTCCGGGCCTTAGCTCCTACGAGCAGTACTTC. It encodes CAWSPGLSSYEQYF.